What follows is one TCR beta chain and its context. What it binds is not known. The data stem from a study of T cell responses to AZD1222 COVID-19 vaccine. Regarding the study as a whole: Females made up more of the donors, who were largely white British, and clonal diversity may have come out too low. At baseline, just a handful of AZD1222 recipients tested seropositive.

The CDR3 is 14 residues long. In germline, CDR1 is SGHTA, CDR2 FQGTGA. V shed 2 bases, J shed 4 bases, and the junction held 3 bases outside the gene matches. Generated by immunoSEQ multiplex PCR, the TCRdb table keeps only in-frame clones and is missing some. The data contain 120,000 or so clones, around 88% of them singletons. The chain links TRBV7-3 to TRBJ2-7; 9 bases fit TRBD2. The TCR was taken from an adult who received the AZD1222 COVID-19 vaccine. The sequences come from peripheral blood, collected 28 days after the second AZD1222 dose. Written as DNA, the CDR3 is TGTGCCAGCAGCTTACAAGCGGGAGGTTACGAGCAGTACTTC. Its translation is CASSLQAGGYEQYF.